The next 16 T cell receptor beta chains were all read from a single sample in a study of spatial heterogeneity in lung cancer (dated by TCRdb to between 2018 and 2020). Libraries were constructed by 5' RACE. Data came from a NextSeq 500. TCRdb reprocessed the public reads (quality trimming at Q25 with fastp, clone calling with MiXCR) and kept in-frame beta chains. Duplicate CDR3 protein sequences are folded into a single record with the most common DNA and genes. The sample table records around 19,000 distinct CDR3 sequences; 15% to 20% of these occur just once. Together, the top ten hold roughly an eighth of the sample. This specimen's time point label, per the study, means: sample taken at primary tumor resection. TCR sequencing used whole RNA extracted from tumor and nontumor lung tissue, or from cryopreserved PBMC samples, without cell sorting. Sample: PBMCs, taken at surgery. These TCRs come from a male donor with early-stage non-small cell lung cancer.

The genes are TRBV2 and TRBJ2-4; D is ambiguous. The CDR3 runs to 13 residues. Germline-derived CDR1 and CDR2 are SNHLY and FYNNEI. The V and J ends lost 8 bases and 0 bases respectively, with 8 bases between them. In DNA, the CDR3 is TGTGCCAGCGAACTACTAGCCAAAAACATTCAGTACTTC. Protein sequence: CASELLAKNIQYF.

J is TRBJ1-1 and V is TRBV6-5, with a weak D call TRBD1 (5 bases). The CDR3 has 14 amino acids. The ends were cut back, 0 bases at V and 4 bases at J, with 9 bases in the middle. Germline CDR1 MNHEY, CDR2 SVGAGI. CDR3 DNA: TGTGCCAGCAGTTACTCGATGGGGGGCACTGAAGCTTTCTTT. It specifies CASSYSMGGTEAFF.

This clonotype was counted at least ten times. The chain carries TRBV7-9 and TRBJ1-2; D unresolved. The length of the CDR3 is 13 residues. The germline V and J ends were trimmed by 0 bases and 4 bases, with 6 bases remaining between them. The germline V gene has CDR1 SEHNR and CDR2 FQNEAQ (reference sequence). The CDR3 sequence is CASSLAPIYGYTF. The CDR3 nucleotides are TGTGCCAGCAGCTTAGCTCCCATCTATGGCTACACCTTC.

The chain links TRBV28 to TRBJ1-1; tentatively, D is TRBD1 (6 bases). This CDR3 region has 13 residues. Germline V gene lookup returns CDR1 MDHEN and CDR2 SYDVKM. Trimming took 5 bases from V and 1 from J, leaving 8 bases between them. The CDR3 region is CASSQGQNTEAFF. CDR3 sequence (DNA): TGTGCCAGCAGTCAGGGGCAGAACACTGAAGCTTTCTTT.

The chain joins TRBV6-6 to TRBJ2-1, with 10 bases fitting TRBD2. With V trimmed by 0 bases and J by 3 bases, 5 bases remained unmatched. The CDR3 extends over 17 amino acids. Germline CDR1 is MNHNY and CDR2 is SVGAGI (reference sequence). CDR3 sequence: CASSYSPLAGLYNEQFF. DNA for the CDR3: TGTGCCAGCAGTTACTCCCCACTAGCGGGGCTCTACAATGAGCAGTTCTTC.

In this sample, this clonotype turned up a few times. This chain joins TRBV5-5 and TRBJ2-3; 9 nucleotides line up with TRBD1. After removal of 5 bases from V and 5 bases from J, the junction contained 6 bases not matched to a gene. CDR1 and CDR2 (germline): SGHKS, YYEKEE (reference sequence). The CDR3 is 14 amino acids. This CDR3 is CASSSTGGQDTQYF. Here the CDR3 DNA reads TGTGCCAGCAGTTCGACAGGGGGGCAAGATACGCAGTATTTT.

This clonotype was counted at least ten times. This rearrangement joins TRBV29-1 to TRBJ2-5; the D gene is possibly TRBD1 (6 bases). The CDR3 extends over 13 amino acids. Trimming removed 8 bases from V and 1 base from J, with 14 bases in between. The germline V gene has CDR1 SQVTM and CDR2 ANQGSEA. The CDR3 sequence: CSPNRQAQETQYF. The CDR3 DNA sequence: TGCAGCCCTAACCGACAGGCCCAAGAGACCCAGTACTTC.

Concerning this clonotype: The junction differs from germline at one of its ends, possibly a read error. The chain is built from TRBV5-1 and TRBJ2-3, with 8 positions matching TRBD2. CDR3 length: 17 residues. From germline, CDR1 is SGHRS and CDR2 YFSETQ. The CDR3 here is CASNLVGRSGGTDTQYF. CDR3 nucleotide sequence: TGCGCCAGCAACTTGGTGGGTCGTAGCGGGGGCACAGATACGCAGTATTTT.

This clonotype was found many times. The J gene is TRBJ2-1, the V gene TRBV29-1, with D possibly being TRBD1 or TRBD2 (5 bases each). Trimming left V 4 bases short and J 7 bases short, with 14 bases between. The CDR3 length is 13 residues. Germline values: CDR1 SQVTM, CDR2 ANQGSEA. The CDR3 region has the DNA TGCAGCGTTGTAGTCGGGGCCCGGAATGAGCAGTTCTTC. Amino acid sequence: CSVVVGARNEQFF.

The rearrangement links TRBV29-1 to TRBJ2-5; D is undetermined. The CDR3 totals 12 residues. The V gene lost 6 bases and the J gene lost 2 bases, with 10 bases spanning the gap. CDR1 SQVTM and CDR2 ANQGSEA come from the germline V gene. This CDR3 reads CSVFLGQETQYF. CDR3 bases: TGCAGCGTCTTTTTGGGACAAGAGACCCAGTACTTC.

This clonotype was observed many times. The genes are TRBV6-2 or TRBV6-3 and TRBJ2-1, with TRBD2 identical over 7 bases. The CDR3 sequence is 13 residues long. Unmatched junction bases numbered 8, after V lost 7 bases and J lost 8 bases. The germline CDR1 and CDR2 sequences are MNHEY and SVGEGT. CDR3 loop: CASTSGLTDEQFF. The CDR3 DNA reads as TGTGCCAGCACCTCGGGACTAACGGATGAGCAGTTCTTC.

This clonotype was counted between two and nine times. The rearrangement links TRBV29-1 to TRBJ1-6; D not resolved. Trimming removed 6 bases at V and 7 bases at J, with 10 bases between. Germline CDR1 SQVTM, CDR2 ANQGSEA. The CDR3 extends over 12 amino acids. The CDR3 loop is CSVRENNSPLHF. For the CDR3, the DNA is TGCAGCGTCCGAGAGAACAATTCACCCCTCCACTTT.

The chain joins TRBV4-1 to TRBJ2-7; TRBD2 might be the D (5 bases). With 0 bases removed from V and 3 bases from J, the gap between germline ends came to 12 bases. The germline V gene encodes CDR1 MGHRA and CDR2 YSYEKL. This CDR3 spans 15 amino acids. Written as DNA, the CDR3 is TGCGCCAGCAGCCAAGATCCTGCTAGCCACTACGAGCAGTACTTC. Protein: CASSQDPASHYEQYF.

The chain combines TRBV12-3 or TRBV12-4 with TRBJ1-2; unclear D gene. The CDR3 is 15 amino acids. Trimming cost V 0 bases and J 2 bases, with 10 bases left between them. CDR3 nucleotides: TGTGCCAGCAGTTTAGCCGAGCAGATGAACTATGGCTACACCTTC. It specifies CASSLAEQMNYGYTF.

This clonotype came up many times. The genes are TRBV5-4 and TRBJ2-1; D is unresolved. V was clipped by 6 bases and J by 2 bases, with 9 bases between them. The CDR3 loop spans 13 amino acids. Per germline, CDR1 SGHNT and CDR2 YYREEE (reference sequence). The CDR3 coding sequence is TGTGCCAGCACTCGTGGGGCCTACAATGAGCAGTTCTTC. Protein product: CASTRGAYNEQFF.

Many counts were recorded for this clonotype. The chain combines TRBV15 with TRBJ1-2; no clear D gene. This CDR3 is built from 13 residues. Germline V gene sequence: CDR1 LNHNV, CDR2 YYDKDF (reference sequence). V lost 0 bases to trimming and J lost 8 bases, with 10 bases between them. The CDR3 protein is CATSRDREEGYTF. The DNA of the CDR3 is TGTGCCACCAGCAGAGATAGAGAGGAAGGCTACACCTTC. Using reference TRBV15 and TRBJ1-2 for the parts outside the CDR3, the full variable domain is DAMVIQNPRYQVTQFGKPVTLSCSQTLNHNVMYWYQQKSSQAPKLLFHYYDKDFNNEADTPDNFQSRRPNTSFCFLDIRSPGLGDTAMYLCATSRDREEGYTFGSGTRLTVV.